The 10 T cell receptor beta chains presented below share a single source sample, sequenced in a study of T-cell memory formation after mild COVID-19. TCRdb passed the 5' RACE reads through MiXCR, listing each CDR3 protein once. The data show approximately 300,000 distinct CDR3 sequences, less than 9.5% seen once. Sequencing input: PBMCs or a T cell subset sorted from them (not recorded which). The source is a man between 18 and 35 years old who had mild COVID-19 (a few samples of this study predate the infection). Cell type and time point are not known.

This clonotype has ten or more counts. This CDR3 reads CSATTIRTEQFF. The CDR3 DNA follows: TGCAGTGCAACCACGATCCGAACTGAGCAGTTCTTC. This rearrangement joins TRBV20-1 to TRBJ2-1; no clear D gene. CDR3 length: 12 amino acids. Germline V gives CDR1 DFQATT, CDR2 SNEGSKA (reference sequence). V shed 6 bases and J shed 9 bases, with 15 bases lying between them.

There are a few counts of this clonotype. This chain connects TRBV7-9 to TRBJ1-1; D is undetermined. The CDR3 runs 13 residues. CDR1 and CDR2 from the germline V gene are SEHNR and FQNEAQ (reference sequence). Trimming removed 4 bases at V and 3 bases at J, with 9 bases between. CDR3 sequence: CASSSHQDTEAFF. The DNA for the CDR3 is TGTGCCAGCAGCTCTCACCAGGACACTGAAGCTTTCTTT.

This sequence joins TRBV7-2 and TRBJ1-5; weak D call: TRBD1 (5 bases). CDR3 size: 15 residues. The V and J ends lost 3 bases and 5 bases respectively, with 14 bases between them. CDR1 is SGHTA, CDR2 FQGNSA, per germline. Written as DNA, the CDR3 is TGTGCCAGCAGCTTGTCTTATGGGGGGGATCAGCCCCAGCATTTT. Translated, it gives CASSLSYGGDQPQHF.

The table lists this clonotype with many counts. CDR3 amino acids: CASTIPGLAGGLNEQFF. The DNA for the CDR3 is TGCGCCAGCACCATTCCGGGACTAGCGGGGGGGCTAAATGAGCAGTTCTTC. The rearrangement uses TRBV5-1 and TRBJ2-1; 16 bases align to TRBD2. Germline-derived CDR1 and CDR2 are SGHRS and YFSETQ. J lost 7 bases, V lost 6 bases, and 10 bases had no gene match. The CDR3 has 17 residues.

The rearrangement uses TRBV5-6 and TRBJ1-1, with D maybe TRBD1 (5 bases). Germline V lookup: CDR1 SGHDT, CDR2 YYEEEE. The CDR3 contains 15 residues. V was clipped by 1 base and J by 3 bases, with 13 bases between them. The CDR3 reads CASSLLNGHDTEAFF. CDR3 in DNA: TGTGCCAGCAGCTTGTTGAACGGACACGACACTGAAGCTTTCTTT. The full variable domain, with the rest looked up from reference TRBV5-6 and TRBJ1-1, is DAGVTQSPTHLIKTRGQQVTLRCSPKSGHDTVSWYQQALGQGPQFIFQYYEEEERQRGNFPDRFSGHQFPNYSSELNVNALLLGDSALYLCASSLLNGHDTEAFFGQGTRLTVV.

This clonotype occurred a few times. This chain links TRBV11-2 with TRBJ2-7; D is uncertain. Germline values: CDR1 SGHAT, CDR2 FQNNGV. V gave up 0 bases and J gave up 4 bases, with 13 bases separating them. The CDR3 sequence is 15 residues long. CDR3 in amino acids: CASSLDGSLGYEQYV. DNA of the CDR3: TGTGCCAGCAGCTTAGACGGCAGTTTAGGTTACGAGCAGTACGTC.

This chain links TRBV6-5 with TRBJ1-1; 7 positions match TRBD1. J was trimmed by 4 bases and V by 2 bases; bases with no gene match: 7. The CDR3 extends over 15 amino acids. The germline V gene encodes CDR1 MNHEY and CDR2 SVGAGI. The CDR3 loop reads CASSYGGTASTEAFF. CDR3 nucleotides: TGTGCCAGCAGTTACGGCGGGACAGCTAGCACTGAAGCTTTCTTT.

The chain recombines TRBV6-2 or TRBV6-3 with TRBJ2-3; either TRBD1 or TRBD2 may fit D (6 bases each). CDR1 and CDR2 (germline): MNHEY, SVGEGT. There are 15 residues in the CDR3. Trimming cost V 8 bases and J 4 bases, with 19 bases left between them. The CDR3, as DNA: TGTGCCAGCCTCGAGAGAAGGGGGGTTCCAGATACGCAGTATTTT. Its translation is CASLERRGVPDTQYF.

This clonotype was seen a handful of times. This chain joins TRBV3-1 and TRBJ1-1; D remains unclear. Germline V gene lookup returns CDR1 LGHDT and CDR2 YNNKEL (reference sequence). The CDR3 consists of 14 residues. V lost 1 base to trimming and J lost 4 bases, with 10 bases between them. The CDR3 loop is CASSQAPGVTEAFF. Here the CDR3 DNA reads TGTGCCAGCAGCCAAGCTCCAGGAGTCACTGAAGCTTTCTTT.

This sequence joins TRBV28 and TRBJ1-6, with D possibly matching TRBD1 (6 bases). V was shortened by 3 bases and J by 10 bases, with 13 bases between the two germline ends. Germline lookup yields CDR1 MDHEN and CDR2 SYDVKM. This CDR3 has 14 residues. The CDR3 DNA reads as TGTGCCAGCAGTTTTGGGGCCAGGGGATCACCCCTCCACTTT. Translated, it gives CASSFGARGSPLHF.